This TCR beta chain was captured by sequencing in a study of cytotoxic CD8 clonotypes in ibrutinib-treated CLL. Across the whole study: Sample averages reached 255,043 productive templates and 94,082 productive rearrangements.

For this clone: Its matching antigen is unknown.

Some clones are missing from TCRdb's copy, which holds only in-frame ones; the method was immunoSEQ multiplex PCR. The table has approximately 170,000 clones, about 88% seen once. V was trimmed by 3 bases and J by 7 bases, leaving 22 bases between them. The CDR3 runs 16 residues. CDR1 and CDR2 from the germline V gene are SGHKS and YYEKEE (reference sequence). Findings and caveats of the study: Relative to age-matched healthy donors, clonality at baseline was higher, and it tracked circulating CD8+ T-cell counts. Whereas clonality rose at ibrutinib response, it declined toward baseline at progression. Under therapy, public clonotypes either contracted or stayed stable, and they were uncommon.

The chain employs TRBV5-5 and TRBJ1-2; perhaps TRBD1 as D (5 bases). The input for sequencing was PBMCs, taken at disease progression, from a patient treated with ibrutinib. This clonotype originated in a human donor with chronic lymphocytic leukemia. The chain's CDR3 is CASSSSAGTQLSGYTF. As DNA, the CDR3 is TGTGCCAGCAGCTCATCCGCCGGGACTCAATTAAGTGGCTACACCTTC.